These 9 T cell receptor beta chains share one sample of origin, sequenced in a study of blood T cell repertoires in COVID-19. The method was immunoSEQ multiplex PCR; TCRdb's version includes in-frame clones alone and lacks a portion of them. The sample records 290,000 or so clones, around nine tenths being singletons. The specimen was peripheral blood. The receptors derive from a man in his 70s with acute or convalescent COVID-19.

The V call is TRBV6-1, the J call TRBJ1-4; 9 bases line up with TRBD1. Trimming cost V 0 bases and J 5 bases; bases outside gene matches: 1. Per the germline V gene, CDR1 is MNHNS and CDR2 is SASEGT. The CDR3 runs to 15 residues. The CDR3 nucleotides read TGTGCCAGCAGTGAAGCGACAGGGGGAAATGAAAAACTGTTTTTT. The encoded protein is CASSEATGGNEKLFF.

The chain couples TRBV7-8 to TRBJ1-4, with TRBD1 matching 9 bases. V gave up 5 bases and J gave up 8 bases; unmatched junction bases: 9. The CDR3 contains 15 residues. Germline CDR1 is SGHVS and CDR2 is FQNEAQ. CDR3 nucleotides: TGTGCCAGCAGCCCTCACAGGGGGCGGGGGGAAAAACTGTTTTTT. Translating it yields CASSPHRGRGEKLFF.

This rearrangement joins TRBV29-1 to TRBJ2-3; 9 bases agree with TRBD2. The junction had 1 base not matched to a gene; V was cut back by 0 bases and J by 0 bases. This CDR3 comprises 15 residues. Germline CDR1 SQVTM, CDR2 ANQGSEA. The CDR3 protein is CSVEDLAGSTDTQYF. The CDR3 nucleotides read TGCAGCGTTGAAGATCTAGCGGGAAGCACAGATACGCAGTATTTT.

J is TRBJ2-7 and V is TRBV27; 7 bases are a match to TRBD1. The CDR3 is 15 amino acids. In germline, CDR1 is MNHEY, CDR2 SMNVEV (reference sequence). Losses at the gene ends were 8 bases for V and 0 bases for J; bases not matched to a gene: 10. In DNA, the CDR3 is TGTGCCAGCCTGACGAAAGACAGGGTCTCCTACGAGCAGTACTTC. It specifies CASLTKDRVSYEQYF.

This chain joins TRBV24-1 and TRBJ2-2; 11 nucleotides line up with TRBD1. CDR3 size: 15 residues. With V trimmed by 8 bases and J by 4 bases, 5 bases remained unmatched. From germline, CDR1 is KGHDR and CDR2 SFDVKD. This chain's CDR3 is CATTSGTGGTGELFF. In DNA form, the CDR3 reads TGTGCCACCACGTCCGGGACAGGGGGCACCGGGGAGCTGTTTTTT.

The DNA of the CDR3 is TGCAGTGCTCCGACAATCTACGAGCAGTACTTC. It encodes CSAPTIYEQYF. The chain couples TRBV20-1 to TRBJ2-7; D remains ambiguous. This CDR3 is 11 amino acids long. The V end was cut by 5 bases, the J end by 3 bases, with 8 bases between. CDR1 DFQATT and CDR2 SNEGSKA come from the germline V gene (reference sequence).

This clone was picked up a small number of times. The genes are TRBV5-1 and TRBJ2-1; 13 nucleotides line up with TRBD2. Germline assignment: CDR1 SGHRS and CDR2 YFSETQ. The CDR3 is made up of 18 amino acids. The trim removed 4 bases at V and 1 base at J, leaving 8 bases unmatched. Written as DNA, the CDR3 is TGCGCCAGCAGCACGGGACTAGCGGGGTCCATTTCCTACAATGAGCAGTTCTTC. As protein: CASSTGLAGSISYNEQFF.

The CDR3 here is CASSVGLAGGSLLQQYF. The CDR3 coding sequence is TGTGCCAGCAGCGTGGGACTAGCGGGGGGATCCCTTTTACAGCAGTACTTC. The chain employs TRBV9 and TRBJ2-7, with 15 bases matching TRBD2. Germline V gene lookup returns CDR1 SGDLS and CDR2 YYNGEE. CDR3 length: 17 amino acids. V dropped 2 bases and J dropped 8; count of bases not matched to a gene: 11.

This chain connects TRBV18 to TRBJ1-1; no clear D. The CDR3 has 14 residues. Trimming left V 2 bases short and J 2 bases short, with 9 bases between. From germline, CDR1 is KGHSH and CDR2 LQKENI. CDR3 in DNA: TGTGCCAGCTCACCAAGCGGGGTAAACACTGAAGCTTTCTTT. This translates into CASSPSGVNTEAFF.